Listed below are T cell receptor beta chains from one sample, sequenced in a study of T cells after yellow fever vaccination. TCRdb processed the 5' RACE reads anew with MiXCR; each CDR3 protein has one entry. The table has approximately 580,000 distinct CDR3 sequences, about a sixth seen once; the top ten hold 17%. Specimen: PBMCs, collected 5 to 6 days after the first yellow fever vaccination. The origin of the receptors is a man aged 18 to 30 who received the YFV17D yellow fever vaccine. The CDR3 runs from the conserved cysteine through the conserved F or W. A D gene is named only where the DNA matches it firmly. For some rows the clone size is stated as once, few or many, or as a class when expanded; others skip it.

- | - | TRBJ1-5 | TRBV7-2 | TGTGCCAGCAGCTTAGGGGTTTTGAGCAATCAGCCCCAGCATTTT | CASSLGVLSNQPQHF
- | - | TRBJ2-3 | TRBV4-1 | TGCGCCAGCAGCCAAGATTTGGCTATGGTATACAGGTTGGGAGATACGCAGTATTTT | CASSQDLAMVYRLGDTQYF
- | few | TRBJ2-5 | TRBV11-3 | TGTGCCAGCAGCTTCCTTAGGCGTGGCGGGGGCAGGGGAGAGACCCAGTACTTC | CASSFLRRGGGRGETQYF
- | few | TRBJ1-4 | TRBV28 | TGTGCCAGCATATCGGAGGGGCAGTACGGTGAAAAACTGTTTTTT | CASISEGQYGEKLFF
- | - | TRBJ2-5 | TRBV15 | TGTGCCACCAGCAGAGAGGCGGTGCAAGAGACCCAGTACTTC | CATSREAVQETQYF
TRBD2 | - | TRBJ2-1 | TRBV6-1 | TGTGCCAGCAGAGCCCCTGGAGCGGGGGGGGGATATGAGCAGTTCTTC | CASRAPGAGGGYEQFF
- | few | TRBJ1-5 | TRBV6-1 | TGTGCCAGCACTAGGGACACCTATCAGCCCCAGCATTTT | CASTRDTYQPQHF
- | - | TRBJ2-1 | TRBV4-2 | TGTGCCAGCGGCCAAGAACCGCAGGGGAATGAGCAGTTCTTC | CASGQEPQGNEQFF
- | few | TRBJ2-2 | TRBV5-1 | TGCGCCAGCAGCGTAGGACGGTCCGGGGAGCTGTTTTTT | CASSVGRSGELFF
- | few | TRBJ2-3 | TRBV7-2 | TGTGCCAGCAGCTTATCTCCAGGGTCAGATACGCAGTATTTT | CASSLSPGSDTQYF